This T cell receptor (beta chain) comes out of a study of cytomegalovirus exposure and HLA in healthy donors. Findings and limits, study-wide: Several top significant clusters appeared, in a later analysis, to be linked to common viral pathogens. Trimming of TCR beta V- and J-genes showed a link, identified in a later analysis, to a missense DCLRE1C variant. Previously analyzed data showed that most TCR beta V segments were productive at a frequency of about 90% or about 30%.

Both 60 Vbeta primers and 13 Jbeta primers went into the PCR. The table came from immunoSEQ multiplex PCR; TCRdb's copy has only in-frame clones and leaves some out. Found here are 98,000 or so clones, roughly 72% of them singletons; the top ten hold around 5%. Note on this clone: The antigen remains unidentified.

Unrecorded immune exposures were likely, despite nominal health at sampling. CDR3 size: 14 residues. V shed 6 bases, J shed 1 base, and the junction held 5 bases outside the gene matches. The germline V gene has CDR1 MDHEN and CDR2 SYDVKM. The V gene is TRBV28, the J gene TRBJ1-1, with 7 nucleotides matching TRBD1. The clonotype originates from a woman aged 18-29 years in good health and CMV-seropositive. Material: PBMCs. The CDR3, as DNA: TGTGCCAGCAGCCCCGGGACAGAGAACACTGAAGCTTTCTTT. It translates to CASSPGTENTEAFF.